One sample yielded the 5 T cell receptor beta chains listed below, sequenced in a study of blood T cell repertoires in COVID-19. Measured with immunoSEQ multiplex PCR; TCRdb has only the in-frame clones, and not every one. This sample has 65,000 to 75,000 clones, with around 90% found just once. The specimen sequenced was peripheral blood. Receptors originate from an elderly woman with active or convalescent COVID-19.

The V call is TRBV11-3, the J call TRBJ2-3; 11 bases fit TRBD2. J was trimmed by 5 bases and V by 0 bases; bases with no gene match: 7. The CDR3 consists of 17 residues. Germline V lookup: CDR1 SGHNT, CDR2 YENEEA. CDR3 sequence (DNA): TGTGCCAGCAGCTTAGATAGTCGGCTAGCGGGGGGAGATACGCAGTATTTT. This translates into CASSLDSRLAGGDTQYF.

The V and J genes are TRBV5-4 and TRBJ2-5; tentatively, D is TRBD1 (7 bases). V was clipped by 2 bases and J by 6 bases, with 11 bases between them. The germline V gene encodes CDR1 SGHNT and CDR2 YYREEE (reference sequence). The CDR3 is 13 amino acids. In nucleotides, the CDR3 is TGTGCCAGCAGCTTACCAGGGGGGAAGACCCAGTACTTC. This translates into CASSLPGGKTQYF.

DNA of the CDR3: TGTGCCAGCAGCCCGATTACACATCCAAAAGAGACCCAGTACTTC. Its protein is CASSPITHPKETQYF. This rearrangement joins TRBV3-1 (or the pseudogene TRBV3-2) to TRBJ2-5; D not certain. The CDR3 consists of 15 residues. Trimming pared 4 bases from V and 3 bases from J, leaving 15 bases between. Germline-derived CDR1 and CDR2 are LGHDT and YNNKEL (reference sequence).

This sequence joins TRBV7-8 and TRBJ1-5; 7 bases fit TRBD1. Germline V CDR1 and CDR2: SGHVS, FQNEAQ. The length of the CDR3 is 15 residues. J gave up 3 bases and V 3 bases, and 5 bases lay outside the gene matches. This CDR3 reads CASSFMGQNNQPQHF. In DNA, the CDR3 is TGTGCCAGCAGCTTCATGGGACAGAACAATCAGCCCCAGCATTTT.

The chain combines TRBV5-1 with TRBJ1-2, with 8 bases aligning to TRBD1. The V gene's germline CDR1 is SGHRS and CDR2 YFSETQ. This CDR3 contains 15 residues. V was clipped by 4 bases and J by 4 bases; unmatched bases: 9. This CDR3 is CASSPVVQGAYGYTF. DNA for the CDR3: TGCGCCAGCAGCCCCGTCGTTCAGGGGGCCTATGGCTACACCTTC.